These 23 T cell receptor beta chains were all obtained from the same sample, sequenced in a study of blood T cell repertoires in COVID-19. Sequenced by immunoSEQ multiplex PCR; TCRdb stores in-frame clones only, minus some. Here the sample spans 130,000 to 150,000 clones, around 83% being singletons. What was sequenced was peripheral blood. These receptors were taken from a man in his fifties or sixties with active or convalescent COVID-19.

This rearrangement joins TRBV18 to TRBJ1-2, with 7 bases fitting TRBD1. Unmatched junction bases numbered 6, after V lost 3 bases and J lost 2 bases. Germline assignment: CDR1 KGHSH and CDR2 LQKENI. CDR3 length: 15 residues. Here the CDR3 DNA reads TGTGCCAGCTCACCTACGGGACAGCCAAACTATGGCTACACCTTC. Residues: CASSPTGQPNYGYTF.

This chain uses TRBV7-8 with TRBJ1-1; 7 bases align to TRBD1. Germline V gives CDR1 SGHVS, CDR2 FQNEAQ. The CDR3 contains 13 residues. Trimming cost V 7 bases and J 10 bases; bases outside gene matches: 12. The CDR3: CASTPTGASGAFF. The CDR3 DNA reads TGTGCCAGCACCCCTACAGGGGCGTCGGGAGCTTTCTTT.

This chain's CDR3 is CASSEAWNEQFF. CDR3 coding DNA: TGCGCCAGCAGTGAGGCGTGGAATGAGCAGTTCTTC. This chain uses TRBV10-1 with TRBJ2-1; D gene ambiguous. V dropped 2 bases and J dropped 7 bases, with 6 bases sitting between them. The CDR3 extends over 12 amino acids. Per germline, CDR1 WNHNN and CDR2 SYGVQD (reference sequence).

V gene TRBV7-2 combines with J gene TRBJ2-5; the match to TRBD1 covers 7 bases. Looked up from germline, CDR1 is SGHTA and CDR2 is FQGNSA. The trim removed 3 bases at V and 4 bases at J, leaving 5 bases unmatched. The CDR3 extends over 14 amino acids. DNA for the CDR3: TGTGCCAGCAGCTTGTTACAGGGGAGAGAGACCCAGTACTTC. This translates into CASSLLQGRETQYF.

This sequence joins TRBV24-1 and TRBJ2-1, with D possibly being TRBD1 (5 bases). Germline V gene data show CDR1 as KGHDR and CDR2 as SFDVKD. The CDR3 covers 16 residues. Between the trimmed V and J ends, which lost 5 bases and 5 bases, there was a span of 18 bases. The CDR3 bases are TGTGCCACCAGTGCAGGTCGAAGGCTGGGGCACAATGAGCAGTTCTTC. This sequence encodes CATSAGRRLGHNEQFF.

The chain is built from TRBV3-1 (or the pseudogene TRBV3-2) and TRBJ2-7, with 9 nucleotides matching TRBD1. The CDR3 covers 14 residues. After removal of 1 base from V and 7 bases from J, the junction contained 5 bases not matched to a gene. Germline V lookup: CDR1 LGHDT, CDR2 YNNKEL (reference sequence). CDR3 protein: CASSQANRGQEQYF. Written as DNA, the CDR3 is TGTGCCAGCAGCCAAGCCAACAGGGGGCAAGAGCAGTACTTC.

The CDR3 DNA reads as TGTGCCAGCAGGGCTTCGGGTGGCGGACTGGGCTCCTACGAGCAGTACGTC. This sequence encodes CASRASGGGLGSYEQYV. This chain uses TRBV13 with TRBJ2-7, with D perhaps TRBD2 (5 bases). V was cut by 6 bases and J by 0 bases, with 21 bases left in between. The CDR3 is made up of 17 amino acids. Germline assignment: CDR1 PRHDT and CDR2 FYEKMQ (reference sequence).

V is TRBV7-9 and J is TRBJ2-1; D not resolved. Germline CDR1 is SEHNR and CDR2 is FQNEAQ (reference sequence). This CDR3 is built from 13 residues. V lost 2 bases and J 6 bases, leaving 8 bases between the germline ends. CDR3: CASSLNRVNEQFF. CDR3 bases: TGTGCCAGCAGCTTAAATCGGGTCAATGAGCAGTTCTTC.

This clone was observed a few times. CDR3 sequence (DNA): TGTGCCAGCACCCCCCCGGGACTTTATGGCTATGGCTACACCTTC. Translated: CASTPPGLYGYGYTF. The J gene is TRBJ1-2, the V gene TRBV28; D is possibly TRBD1 (5 bases). This CDR3 comprises 15 residues. Germline assignment: CDR1 MDHEN and CDR2 SYDVKM. V was clipped by 7 bases and J by 4 bases, with 19 bases between them.

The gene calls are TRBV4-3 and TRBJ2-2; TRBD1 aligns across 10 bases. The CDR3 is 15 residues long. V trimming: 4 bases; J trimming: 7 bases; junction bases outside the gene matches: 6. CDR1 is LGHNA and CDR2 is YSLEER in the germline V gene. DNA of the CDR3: TGCGCCAGCAGCCCCCGGACAGGGGGGGACGGGGAGCTGTTTTTT. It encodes CASSPRTGGDGELFF.

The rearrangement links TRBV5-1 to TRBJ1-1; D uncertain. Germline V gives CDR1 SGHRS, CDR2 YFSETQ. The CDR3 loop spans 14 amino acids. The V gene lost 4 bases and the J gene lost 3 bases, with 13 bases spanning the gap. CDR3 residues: CASSLAGRYTEAFF. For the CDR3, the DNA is TGCGCCAGCAGCCTAGCGGGGAGGTACACTGAAGCTTTCTTT.

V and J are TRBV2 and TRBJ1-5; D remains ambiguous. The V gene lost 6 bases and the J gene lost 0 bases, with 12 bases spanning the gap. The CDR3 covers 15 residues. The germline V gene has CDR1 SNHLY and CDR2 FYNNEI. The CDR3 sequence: CASRATGYSNQPQHF. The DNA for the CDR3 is TGTGCCAGCAGGGCGACTGGGTATAGCAATCAGCCCCAGCATTTT.

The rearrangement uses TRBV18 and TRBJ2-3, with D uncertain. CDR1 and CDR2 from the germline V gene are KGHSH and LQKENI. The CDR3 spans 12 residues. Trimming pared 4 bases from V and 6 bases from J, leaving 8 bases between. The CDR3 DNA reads TGTGCCAGCTCACTGAGCCGGGATACGCAGTATTTT. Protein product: CASSLSRDTQYF.

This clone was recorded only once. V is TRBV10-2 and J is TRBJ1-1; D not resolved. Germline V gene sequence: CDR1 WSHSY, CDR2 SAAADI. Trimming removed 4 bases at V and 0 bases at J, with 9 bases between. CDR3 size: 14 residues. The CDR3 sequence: CASSVREMNTEAFF. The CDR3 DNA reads TGCGCCAGCAGTGTTCGGGAAATGAACACTGAAGCTTTCTTT.

DNA for the CDR3: TGTGCCAGCAGTGGAGCGGGGGGCTCCCAAGAGACCCAGTACTTC. Translation gives CASSGAGGSQETQYF. The chain carries TRBV6-2 or TRBV6-3 and TRBJ2-5; 9 bases agree with TRBD2. This CDR3 comprises 15 residues. The germline CDR1 and CDR2 sequences are MNHEY and SVGEGT. The trim removed 5 bases at V and 1 base at J, leaving 5 bases unmatched.

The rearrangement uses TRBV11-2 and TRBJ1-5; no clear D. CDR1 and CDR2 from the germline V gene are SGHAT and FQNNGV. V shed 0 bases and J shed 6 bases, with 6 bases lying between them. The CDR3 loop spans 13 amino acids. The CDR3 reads CASSLDLPQPQHF. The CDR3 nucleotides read TGTGCCAGCAGCTTAGATCTTCCTCAGCCCCAGCATTTT.

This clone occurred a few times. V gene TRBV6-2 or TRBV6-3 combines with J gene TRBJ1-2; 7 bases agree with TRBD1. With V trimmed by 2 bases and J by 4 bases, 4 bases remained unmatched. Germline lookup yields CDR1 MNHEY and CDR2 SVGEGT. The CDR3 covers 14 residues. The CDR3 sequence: CASSYRGQLYGYTF. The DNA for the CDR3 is TGTGCCAGCAGTTACCGGGGACAGCTCTATGGCTACACCTTC.

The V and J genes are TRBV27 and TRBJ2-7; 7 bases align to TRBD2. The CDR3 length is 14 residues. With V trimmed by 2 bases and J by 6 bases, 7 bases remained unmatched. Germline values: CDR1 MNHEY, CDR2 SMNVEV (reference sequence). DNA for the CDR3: TGTGCCAGCAGTTTAATTGGGACTATTGTCGAGCAGTACGTC. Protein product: CASSLIGTIVEQYV.

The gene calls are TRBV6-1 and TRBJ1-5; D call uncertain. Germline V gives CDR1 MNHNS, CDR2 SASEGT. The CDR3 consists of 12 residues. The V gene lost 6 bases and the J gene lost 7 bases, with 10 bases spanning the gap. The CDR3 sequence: CASREARQPQHF. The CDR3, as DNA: TGTGCCAGCAGGGAGGCGCGACAGCCCCAGCATTTT.

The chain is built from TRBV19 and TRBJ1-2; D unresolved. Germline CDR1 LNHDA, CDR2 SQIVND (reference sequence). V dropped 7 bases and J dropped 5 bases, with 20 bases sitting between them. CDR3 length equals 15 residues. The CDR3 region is CASIFGTASGYGYTF. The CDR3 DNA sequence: TGTGCCAGTATATTCGGAACAGCCTCTGGGTATGGCTACACCTTC.

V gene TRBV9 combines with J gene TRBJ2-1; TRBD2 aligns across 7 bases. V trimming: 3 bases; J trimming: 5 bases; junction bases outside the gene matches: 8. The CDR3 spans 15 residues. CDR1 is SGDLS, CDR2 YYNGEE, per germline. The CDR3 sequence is CASSGIAGSNNEQFF. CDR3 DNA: TGTGCCAGCAGCGGAATAGCGGGTAGTAACAATGAGCAGTTCTTC.

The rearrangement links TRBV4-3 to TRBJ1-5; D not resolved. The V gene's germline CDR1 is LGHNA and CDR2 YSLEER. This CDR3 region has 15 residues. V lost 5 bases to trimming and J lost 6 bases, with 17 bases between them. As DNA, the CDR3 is TGCGCCAGCAGCGCCGATTGGGAGGAGGGTCAGCCCCAGCATTTT. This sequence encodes CASSADWEEGQPQHF.

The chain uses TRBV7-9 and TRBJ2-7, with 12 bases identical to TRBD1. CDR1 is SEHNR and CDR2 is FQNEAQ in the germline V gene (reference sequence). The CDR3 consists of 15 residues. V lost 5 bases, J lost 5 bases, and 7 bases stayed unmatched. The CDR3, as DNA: TGTGCCAGCAGCCCGACCGGGACAGGGGGCGACGAGCAGTACTTC. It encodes CASSPTGTGGDEQYF. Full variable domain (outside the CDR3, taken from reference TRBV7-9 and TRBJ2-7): DTGVSQNPRHKITKRGQNVTFRCDPISEHNRLYWYRQTLGQGPEFLTYFQNEAQLEKSRLLSDRFSAERPKGSFSTLEIQRTEQGDSAMYLCASSPTGTGGDEQYFGPGTRLTVT.